The sequence of this T cell receptor (beta chain) was determined in a study of blood T cell repertoires in COVID-19. Sequencing used immunoSEQ multiplex PCR; TCRdb keeps in-frame clones, though not all of them. Of around 220,000 clones in the sample, 90% were seen once. Trimming took off 2 bases at V and 9 bases at J, with 23 bases between the two ends. This CDR3 is 18 amino acids long. Germline values: CDR1 MGHRA, CDR2 YSYEKL. The chain is built from TRBV4-1 and TRBJ1-6; D remains unclear. This receptor was obtained from a young man who had been exposed to COVID-19. Sequencing input: PBMCs or T cells enriched from blood (not recorded which). CDR3 residues: CASSQKHIMQGGGSPLHF. The CDR3 coding sequence is TGCGCCAGCAGCCAAAAGCACATTATGCAAGGCGGCGGTTCACCCCTCCACTTT.